The 8 T cell receptor beta chains given below trace back to one sample, sequenced in a study of cytotoxic CD8 clonotypes in ibrutinib-treated CLL. Sequencing was performed with immunoSEQ multiplex PCR; in TCRdb, only in-frame clones are kept and a portion is missing. Of about 68,000 clones listed, just over 90% are singletons. Source: PBMCs, taken after 12 months of ibrutinib treatment. The receptors derive from a human donor with chronic lymphocytic leukemia.

J is TRBJ1-3 and V is TRBV9, with no clear D. Trimming took 4 bases from V and 4 from J, leaving 18 bases between them. The CDR3 totals 16 residues. The germline V gene encodes CDR1 SGDLS and CDR2 YYNGEE. The CDR3 nucleotides read TGTGCCAGCAGCTATGGGGTCAAGACGTCCGGAAACACCATATATTTT. The encoded protein is CASSYGVKTSGNTIYF.

This sequence joins TRBV9 and TRBJ2-2; D remains ambiguous. This CDR3 is 15 amino acids long. V was clipped by 0 bases and J by 8 bases, with 14 bases between them. Germline lookup yields CDR1 SGDLS and CDR2 YYNGEE. CDR3: CASSVGRVSSGELFF. Written as DNA, the CDR3 is TGTGCCAGCAGCGTAGGCCGAGTGTCTTCTGGGGAGCTGTTTTTT. Full variable domain (missing parts from reference TRBV9 and TRBJ2-2): DSGVTQTPKHLITATGQRVTLRCSPRSGDLSVYWYQQSLDQGLQFLIQYYNGEERAKGNILERFSAQQFPDLHSELNLSSLELGDSALYFCASSVGRVSSGELFFGEGSRLTVL.

The V and J genes are TRBV18 and TRBJ1-5, with D maybe TRBD1 (6 bases). Germline V gene lookup returns CDR1 KGHSH and CDR2 LQKENI. Trimming left V 3 bases short and J 6 bases short, with 18 bases between. This CDR3 region has 16 residues. The CDR3 is CASSPGQGTAGQPQHF. The CDR3 DNA reads as TGTGCCAGCTCACCGGGTCAGGGGACCGCTGGTCAGCCCCAGCATTTT.

This sequence joins TRBV4-2 and TRBJ2-2; weak D call: TRBD1 (6 bases). This CDR3 spans 17 amino acids. V lost 0 bases, J lost 3 bases, and 14 bases lay in between. Germline CDR1 LGHNA, CDR2 YNFKEQ. CDR3 residues: CASSQDTTGDYTGELFF. CDR3 DNA: TGTGCCAGCAGCCAAGATACGACAGGAGACTACACCGGGGAGCTGTTTTTT.

This chain links TRBV6-5 with TRBJ2-7, with 13 positions matching TRBD2. The germline V gene has CDR1 MNHEY and CDR2 SVGAGI. The CDR3 totals 15 residues. J lost 4 bases, V lost 5 bases, and 5 bases had no gene match. This CDR3 is CASSQTSGGLYEQYF. The CDR3 nucleotides read TGTGCCAGCAGTCAGACTAGCGGGGGGTTATACGAGCAGTACTTC.

In DNA form, the CDR3 reads TGCGCCAGCAGCTTGTCGGTAGGTGAGCAGTTCTTC. As protein: CASSLSVGEQFF. The chain employs TRBV5-1 and TRBJ2-1; D ambiguous. The CDR3 length is 12 residues. Germline V gene sequence: CDR1 SGHRS, CDR2 YFSETQ. Trimming pared 1 base from V and 9 bases from J, leaving 8 bases between.

V usage is TRBV27 and J usage is TRBJ1-1; 7 nucleotides agree with TRBD1. Germline V gives CDR1 MNHEY, CDR2 SMNVEV (reference sequence). V trimming: 6 bases; J trimming: 4 bases; junction bases outside the gene matches: 8. The CDR3 runs to 14 residues. The DNA for the CDR3 is TGTGCCAGCAGCGATCCGACAGGGTCCACTGAAGCTTTCTTT. Its translation is CASSDPTGSTEAFF.

The CDR3 DNA follows: TGTGCCATCAGTGAGCCAGCACGGGGTGAGGGCGACGAGCAGTACTTC. Its translation: CAISEPARGEGDEQYF. The chain is built from TRBV10-3 and TRBJ2-7; D may be TRBD2 (5 bases). Trimming took 2 bases from V and 5 from J, leaving 19 bases between them. CDR3 length equals 16 residues. The V gene's germline CDR1 is ENHRY and CDR2 SYGVKD.